This is a list of T cell receptor beta chains from one sample in a study of naive and memory T cell subsets. TCRdb processed the UMI-ligation and nested PCR reads anew with MiXCR; each CDR3 protein has one entry. The sample has more than 95,000 distinct CDR3 sequences, about 14% seen once. The sequenced sample consisted of naive CD8+ T cells from blood. Receptors originate from a human donor in good health. CDR3s include the opening cysteine and the closing phenylalanine or tryptophan. The D gene is left open where the match is weak. Size values are once, few and many counts, or a class for expanded clones, and some rows have none.

cdr3_length: 13; clone_size: NA; j_call: TRBJ1-1; v_call: TRBV6-5; d_call: NA; cdr3_aa: CASSYAGNTEAFF; cdr3_nt: TGTGCCAGCAGTTATGCAGGGAACACTGAAGCTTTCTTT
cdr3_length: 17; clone_size: many; j_call: TRBJ2-3; v_call: TRBV11-2; d_call: NA; cdr3_aa: CASSLTSISVLTDTQYF; cdr3_nt: TGTGCCAGCAGCTTAACGTCGATATCGGTTCTCACAGATACGCAGTATTTT
cdr3_length: 14; clone_size: NA; j_call: TRBJ2-5; v_call: TRBV28; d_call: TRBD2; cdr3_aa: CASSSAGGEETQYF; cdr3_nt: TGTGCCAGCAGTTCAGCGGGGGGGGAAGAGACCCAGTACTTC
cdr3_length: 12; clone_size: NA; j_call: TRBJ1-5; v_call: TRBV12-3/TRBV12-4; d_call: NA; cdr3_aa: CASSFGQPLQHF; cdr3_nt: TGTGCCAGCAGTTTTGGACAGCCCCTCCAGCATTTT
cdr3_length: 14; clone_size: NA; j_call: TRBJ2-5; v_call: TRBV20-1; d_call: TRBD2; cdr3_aa: CSADASGMFVTQYF; cdr3_nt: TGCAGTGCCGACGCTAGCGGGATGTTTGTGACCCAGTACTTC
cdr3_length: 15; clone_size: many; j_call: TRBJ2-7; v_call: TRBV27; d_call: NA; cdr3_aa: CASSSTLAASYEQYF; cdr3_nt: TGTGCCAGCAGTTCCACACTAGCTGCCTCCTACGAGCAGTACTTC
cdr3_length: 11; clone_size: few; j_call: TRBJ2-7; v_call: TRBV30; d_call: NA; cdr3_aa: CAWSLTYEQYF; cdr3_nt: TGTGCCTGGAGCCTTACCTACGAGCAGTACTTC
cdr3_length: 13; clone_size: NA; j_call: TRBJ2-1; v_call: TRBV7-9; d_call: NA; cdr3_aa: CASSPRDLNEQFF; cdr3_nt: TGTGCCAGCAGCCCCCGGGACCTCAATGAGCAGTTCTTC
cdr3_length: 14; clone_size: few; j_call: TRBJ1-1; v_call: TRBV10-1; d_call: NA; cdr3_aa: CASHPSNMNTEAFF; cdr3_nt: TGCGCCAGCCATCCTTCTAACATGAACACTGAAGCTTTCTTT
cdr3_length: 14; clone_size: many; j_call: TRBJ2-6; v_call: TRBV5-1; d_call: NA; cdr3_aa: CASSWTSGANVLTF; cdr3_nt: TGCGCCAGCAGCTGGACCTCTGGGGCCAACGTCCTGACTTTC
cdr3_length: 15; clone_size: few; j_call: TRBJ2-5; v_call: TRBV13; d_call: NA; cdr3_aa: CASSRVGQVMETQYF; cdr3_nt: TGTGCCAGCAGCCGGGTGGGGCAGGTAATGGAGACCCAGTACTTC
cdr3_length: 17; clone_size: few; j_call: TRBJ1-6; v_call: TRBV28; d_call: NA; cdr3_aa: CASASDSPHSYNSPLHF; cdr3_nt: TGTGCCAGCGCAAGCGACAGTCCCCACTCCTATAATTCACCCCTCCACTTT
cdr3_length: 13; clone_size: NA; j_call: TRBJ2-5; v_call: TRBV7-9; d_call: NA; cdr3_aa: CASSLSGEETQYF; cdr3_nt: TGTGCCAGCAGCTTAAGCGGAGAAGAGACCCAGTACTTC
cdr3_length: 17; clone_size: NA; j_call: TRBJ2-3; v_call: TRBV7-9; d_call: TRBD2; cdr3_aa: CASSLESGGPDGDTQYF; cdr3_nt: TGTGCCAGCAGCTTAGAATCGGGAGGGCCGGATGGGGATACGCAGTATTTT
cdr3_length: 15; clone_size: NA; j_call: TRBJ1-2; v_call: TRBV4-3; d_call: NA; cdr3_aa: CASSQETEPHYGYTF; cdr3_nt: TGCGCCAGCAGCCAAGAGACCGAACCACACTATGGCTACACCTTC
cdr3_length: 11; clone_size: NA; j_call: TRBJ2-1; v_call: TRBV20-1; d_call: NA; cdr3_aa: CSARAGYEQFF; cdr3_nt: TGCAGTGCTAGAGCGGGATATGAGCAGTTCTTC
cdr3_length: 13; clone_size: many; j_call: TRBJ2-1; v_call: TRBV12-3/TRBV12-4; d_call: TRBD2; cdr3_aa: CASRGLAGSEQFF; cdr3_nt: TGTGCCAGCCGCGGACTAGCGGGAAGCGAGCAGTTCTTC
cdr3_length: 15; clone_size: many; j_call: TRBJ2-3; v_call: TRBV2; d_call: TRBD2; cdr3_aa: CASSPQRGGLDTQYF; cdr3_nt: TGTGCCAGCAGTCCTCAGCGGGGGGGCCTAGATACGCAGTATTTT
cdr3_length: 17; clone_size: few; j_call: TRBJ2-7; v_call: TRBV7-9; d_call: TRBD2; cdr3_aa: CASSSGTSSQPVYEQYF; cdr3_nt: TGTGCCAGCAGCTCCGGGACTAGCAGCCAGCCAGTCTACGAGCAGTACTTC
cdr3_length: 19; clone_size: NA; j_call: TRBJ1-1; v_call: TRBV11-2; d_call: NA; cdr3_aa: CASSLKEQQPSRENTEAFF; cdr3_nt: TGTGCCAGCAGCTTAAAGGAACAGCAGCCGAGCCGGGAGAACACTGAAGCTTTCTTT
cdr3_length: 11; clone_size: NA; j_call: TRBJ2-5; v_call: TRBV10-3; d_call: NA; cdr3_aa: CAISESATQYF; cdr3_nt: TGTGCCATCAGTGAGTCGGCTACCCAGTACTTC
cdr3_length: 15; clone_size: NA; j_call: TRBJ2-1; v_call: TRBV5-6; d_call: TRBD1; cdr3_aa: CASSLRQGARNEQFF; cdr3_nt: TGTGCCAGCAGCTTGAGGCAGGGGGCGCGCAATGAGCAGTTCTTC
cdr3_length: 16; clone_size: few; j_call: TRBJ2-4; v_call: TRBV12-3/TRBV12-4; d_call: NA; cdr3_aa: CASSLPYSQKRNIQYF; cdr3_nt: TGTGCCAGCAGTTTACCATATTCGCAGAAGAGAAACATTCAGTACTTC
cdr3_length: 14; clone_size: NA; j_call: TRBJ2-7; v_call: TRBV28; d_call: TRBD1; cdr3_aa: CASSYDRAAYEQYF; cdr3_nt: TGTGCCAGCAGTTACGACAGGGCTGCCTACGAGCAGTACTTC
cdr3_length: 11; clone_size: NA; j_call: TRBJ2-7; v_call: TRBV20-1; d_call: NA; cdr3_aa: CSATLAYEQYF; cdr3_nt: TGCAGTGCTACCCTAGCCTACGAGCAGTACTTC
cdr3_length: 13; clone_size: NA; j_call: TRBJ2-7; v_call: TRBV20-1; d_call: NA; cdr3_aa: CSARDLRSYEQYF; cdr3_nt: TGCAGTGCTAGAGATTTACGCTCCTACGAGCAGTACTTC
cdr3_length: 15; clone_size: NA; j_call: TRBJ2-3; v_call: TRBV29-1; d_call: TRBD2; cdr3_aa: CSVEPGLGDPDTQYF; cdr3_nt: TGCAGCGTTGAACCGGGACTAGGGGATCCAGATACGCAGTATTTT
cdr3_length: 16; clone_size: few; j_call: TRBJ2-3; v_call: TRBV3-2; d_call: NA; cdr3_aa: CASSQADSPSTDTQYF; cdr3_nt: TGTGCCAGCAGCCAAGCAGACTCTCCCTCCACAGATACGCAGTATTTT
cdr3_length: 14; clone_size: few; j_call: TRBJ2-2; v_call: TRBV30; d_call: NA; cdr3_aa: CAWSSGTTTGELFF; cdr3_nt: TGTGCCTGGAGTTCCGGGACAACGACCGGGGAGCTGTTTTTT
cdr3_length: 13; clone_size: NA; j_call: TRBJ2-7; v_call: TRBV7-9; d_call: NA; cdr3_aa: CASMGDGSYEQYF; cdr3_nt: TGTGCCAGCATGGGAGACGGGAGCTACGAGCAGTACTTC
cdr3_length: 11; clone_size: NA; j_call: TRBJ2-1; v_call: TRBV29-1; d_call: NA; cdr3_aa: CSVEDYHEQFF; cdr3_nt: TGCAGCGTTGAAGATTACCATGAGCAGTTCTTC
cdr3_length: 15; clone_size: NA; j_call: TRBJ2-1; v_call: TRBV5-6; d_call: TRBD2; cdr3_aa: CASTPALAAYNEQFF; cdr3_nt: TGTGCCAGCACCCCTGCACTAGCGGCATACAATGAGCAGTTCTTC
cdr3_length: 14; clone_size: few; j_call: TRBJ2-7; v_call: TRBV24-1; d_call: NA; cdr3_aa: CATSASAGLEEQYF; cdr3_nt: TGTGCCACCAGTGCATCGGCGGGCCTCGAGGAGCAGTACTTC
cdr3_length: 14; clone_size: few; j_call: TRBJ2-7; v_call: TRBV27; d_call: TRBD1; cdr3_aa: CASSGTGSYYEQYF; cdr3_nt: TGTGCCAGCAGTGGGACAGGCTCATACTACGAGCAGTACTTC
cdr3_length: 16; clone_size: NA; j_call: TRBJ2-1; v_call: TRBV11-3; d_call: NA; cdr3_aa: CASSLDRGGLIDEQFF; cdr3_nt: TGTGCCAGCAGCTTAGATCGGGGCGGATTGATCGATGAGCAGTTCTTC
cdr3_length: 17; clone_size: few; j_call: TRBJ2-5; v_call: TRBV11-2; d_call: TRBD1; cdr3_aa: CASSLVWQGVLGKTQYF; cdr3_nt: TGTGCCAGCAGCTTAGTGTGGCAGGGGGTTCTCGGGAAGACCCAGTACTTC
cdr3_length: 17; clone_size: NA; j_call: TRBJ2-1; v_call: TRBV15; d_call: NA; cdr3_aa: CATTFRQAGVGFNEQFF; cdr3_nt: TGTGCCACCACTTTTAGACAGGCGGGAGTGGGTTTCAATGAGCAGTTCTTC
cdr3_length: 11; clone_size: few; j_call: TRBJ2-1; v_call: TRBV27; d_call: NA; cdr3_aa: CASSLDNEQFF; cdr3_nt: TGTGCCAGCAGTTTAGACAATGAGCAGTTCTTC
cdr3_length: 15; clone_size: few; j_call: TRBJ2-1; v_call: TRBV10-3; d_call: NA; cdr3_aa: CAISEERISYNEQFF; cdr3_nt: TGTGCCATCAGCGAGGAGCGGATCTCCTACAATGAGCAGTTCTTC
cdr3_length: 14; clone_size: few; j_call: TRBJ2-1; v_call: TRBV20-1; d_call: NA; cdr3_aa: CSASGADFYNEQFF; cdr3_nt: TGCAGTGCTAGCGGAGCTGACTTCTACAATGAGCAGTTCTTC
cdr3_length: 12; clone_size: many; j_call: TRBJ2-7; v_call: TRBV21-1; d_call: NA; cdr3_aa: CASRGQGYEQYF; cdr3_nt: TGTGCCAGCAGGGGACAGGGCTACGAGCAGTACTTC
cdr3_length: 14; clone_size: many; j_call: TRBJ1-6; v_call: TRBV4-3; d_call: TRBD1; cdr3_aa: CASSPDRVMSPLHF; cdr3_nt: TGCGCCAGCAGCCCGGACAGGGTGATGTCACCCCTCCACTTT
cdr3_length: 17; clone_size: NA; j_call: TRBJ2-3; v_call: TRBV6-2/TRBV6-3; d_call: TRBD1; cdr3_aa: CASSPTGTGERTDTQYF; cdr3_nt: TGTGCCAGCAGTCCTACCGGGACAGGGGAAAGGACAGATACGCAGTATTTT
cdr3_length: 12; clone_size: many; j_call: TRBJ2-2; v_call: TRBV24-1; d_call: NA; cdr3_aa: CATVIKTGELFF; cdr3_nt: TGTGCCACCGTCATTAAGACCGGGGAGCTGTTTTTT
cdr3_length: 13; clone_size: many; j_call: TRBJ1-2; v_call: TRBV4-3; d_call: NA; cdr3_aa: CASSRGGAEGYTF; cdr3_nt: TGCGCCAGCAGCCGAGGAGGGGCGGAGGGCTACACCTTC
cdr3_length: 14; clone_size: NA; j_call: TRBJ2-3; v_call: TRBV25-1; d_call: TRBD1; cdr3_aa: CASTGQGVPDTQYF; cdr3_nt: TGTGCCAGCACAGGACAGGGGGTCCCGGATACGCAGTATTTT
cdr3_length: 14; clone_size: NA; j_call: TRBJ2-7; v_call: TRBV20-1; d_call: NA; cdr3_aa: CSARDFAVSYEQYF; cdr3_nt: TGCAGTGCTAGAGATTTTGCCGTATCCTACGAGCAGTACTTC